This T cell receptor (beta chain) was observed in a study of cytomegalovirus exposure and HLA in healthy donors. In the study overall: In a later analysis, it was reported that the 110 or so validation repertoires had been produced on the same platform as the 550 to 700 repertoires belonging to the first cohort.

In its sample, this clone was seen once. Its antigen is not known. Data came from immunoSEQ multiplex PCR; TCRdb stores just in-frame clones and leaves some out. This table holds 220,000 or so clones, less than 85% found once. The CDR3 is 16 residues long. The V segment lost 0 bases and the J segment 3 bases; nucleotides outside the gene matches: 3. Germline V gene sequence: CDR1 SGDLS, CDR2 YYNGEE. General study points: It was reportedly the case that the classifier diagnosed cytomegalovirus status with high specificity and sensitivity. Overall, some 160 TCR beta chains were annotated as cytomegalovirus-associated.

It was the 120-subject validation cohort, separate from the roughly 700-subject first cohort, to which the donors belonged. This receptor was obtained from a young woman in good health and CMV-seronegative. The sample consisted of PBMCs. The V gene is TRBV9, the J gene TRBJ2-2, with TRBD1 matching over 9 bases. In DNA, the CDR3 is TGTGCCAGCAGCGTAGTGTGGACAGGGGACACCGGGGAGCTGTTTTTT. Its protein product is CASSVVWTGDTGELFF.